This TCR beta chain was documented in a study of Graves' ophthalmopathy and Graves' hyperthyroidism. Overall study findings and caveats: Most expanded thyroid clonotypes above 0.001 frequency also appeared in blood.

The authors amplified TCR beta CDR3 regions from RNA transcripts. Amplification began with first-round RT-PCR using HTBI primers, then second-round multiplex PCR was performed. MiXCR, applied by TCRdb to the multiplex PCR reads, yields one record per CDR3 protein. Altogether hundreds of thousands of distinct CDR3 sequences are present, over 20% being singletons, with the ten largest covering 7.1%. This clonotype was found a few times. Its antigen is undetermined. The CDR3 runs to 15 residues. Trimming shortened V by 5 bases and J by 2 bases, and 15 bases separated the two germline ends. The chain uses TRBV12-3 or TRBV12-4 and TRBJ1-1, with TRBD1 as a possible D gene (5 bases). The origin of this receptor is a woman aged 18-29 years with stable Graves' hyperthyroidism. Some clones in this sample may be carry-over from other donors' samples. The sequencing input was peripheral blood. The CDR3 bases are TGTGCCAGCAGTGATTGGGACCTGCCTAACACTGAAGCTTTCTTT. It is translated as CASSDWDLPNTEAFF.